This T cell receptor beta chain was captured in a study of coeliac disease. Sequencing was performed with immunoSEQ multiplex PCR; in TCRdb, only in-frame clones are kept and a portion is missing. The data show more than 3,500 clones, about three fifths seen once. Material: intraepithelial lymphocytes from the gut. The clonotype was recovered from a human donor with active celiac disease.

CDR3 in amino acids: CASSRPHRGLDEQYF. CDR3 sequence (DNA): TGTGCCAGCAGCAGACCTCACAGGGGATTGGACGAGCAGTACTTC. This chain connects TRBV14 to TRBJ2-7; 7 bases map to TRBD1. CDR3 length equals 15 residues. J lost 5 bases, V lost 5 bases, and 12 bases had no gene match. CDR1 and CDR2 from the germline V gene are SGHDN and FVKESK.